The rows below give T cell receptor beta chains drawn from one sample of a study of T cell repertoires in cytomegalovirus infection. MiXCR, applied by TCRdb to the reads, yields one record per CDR3 protein. The sample records a few hundred thousand distinct CDR3 sequences, about 13% being singletons. The source material was PBMCs. The receptors come from a human donor in good health (CMV status not recorded). Some clones in this sample may be carry-over from other donors' samples. The conserved cysteine and the conserved F or W are not part of the CDR3 here. D genes are given only for firm matches. Clone size is not always given. Where it is, it says once, few, many or a class for expanded clones.

>TRBD1|TRBJ2-5|NA|TRBV20-1
SGGTGRFGTQY
>NA|TRBJ1-1|few|TRBV15
ATSRGDMNTEAF
>TRBD1|TRBJ2-1|NA|TRBV6-5
ASSYPRTGDGRNEQF
>TRBD1|TRBJ2-6|NA|TRBV18
ASSPGTGRNSGANVLT
>TRBD2|TRBJ2-1|NA|TRBV7-3
ASSSGASGRRKEQF
>TRBD1|TRBJ1-4|NA|TRBV7-2
ASSVGTGNEKLF
>NA|TRBJ1-1|NA|TRBV20-1
SARDFVTPLSEAF
>TRBD2|TRBJ2-3|many|TRBV7-9
ASSSGSSGGTDTQY
>TRBD2|TRBJ2-3|many|TRBV4-1
ASSQPRRLAGGSTDTQY
>TRBD1|TRBJ1-1|few|TRBV2
ASIWDRGTEAF
>NA|TRBJ1-5|few|TRBV25-1
ASSEKSVIGFHQPQH
>TRBD1|TRBJ1-2|few|TRBV29-1
SVGGQGYGYT
>NA|TRBJ2-7|few|TRBV7-9
ASSWTEGHEQY
>TRBD1|TRBJ2-7|many|TRBV10-3
ATDYSGTVDEQY
>TRBD2|TRBJ2-7|NA|TRBV2
ASISGRRSGTPFEQY
>NA|TRBJ1-5|few|TRBV12-3/TRBV12-4
ASSLSDQPQH
>NA|TRBJ2-1|many|TRBV7-8
ASSPAYPETYNEQF
>TRBD2|TRBJ2-1|few|TRBV4-1
ASSQRLAASNEQF
>TRBD1|TRBJ2-1|many|TRBV7-2
ASSFPTGGNEQF
>NA|TRBJ2-1|few|TRBV28
ASIRSDYNEQF
>TRBD2|TRBJ2-3|few|TRBV3-1
ASSQASGMGSDTQY
>TRBD1|TRBJ1-2|NA|TRBV10-3
AITSSGTAGMERKSGYT
>TRBD2|TRBJ2-1|many|TRBV4-3
ASSHTGTSSYNEQF
>NA|TRBJ2-1|many|TRBV11-2
ASSPVRSEQF
>TRBD1|TRBJ2-2|many|TRBV6-2/TRBV6-3
ASNPGTGVATGELF
>NA|TRBJ1-1|few|TRBV29-1
SVAPGGTEAF
>TRBD2|TRBJ2-1|NA|TRBV12-3/TRBV12-4
ASSFGLASYEQF
>TRBD1|TRBJ1-2|few|TRBV25-1
ASRGTGSNYGYT
>NA|TRBJ2-6|few|TRBV5-4
ASRPGSFSGANVLT